The sample holds many counts of the clone carrying this T cell receptor (beta chain). Its target is unknown. Being one base from a much bigger clone, this may be a read error. The sample is drawn from a study of breast tumors, draining lymph nodes, adjacent tissues. Regarding the study as a whole: Tumor TCR diversity was below lymph nodes but above nontumor tissue. The lymph node origin of tumor T cells was framed as consistent with a hypothesis, not demonstrated. Luminal-like breast cancer showed significantly higher tumor–nontumor repertoire similarity than basal-like. Data fit most tumor T cells coming from lymph node, expanding in tumor.

Germline lookup yields CDR1 MNHEY and CDR2 SVGEGT. The V and J ends lost 8 bases and 12 bases, in that order; junction bases with no gene match: 10. The CDR3 covers 13 residues. A single record per CDR3 protein comes from TCRdb applying MiXCR to the multiplex PCR reads. The data show over 10,000 distinct CDR3 sequences, about 50% seen once. The TCR sequence derives from a female donor with breast cancer. Some clones in this sample may be carry-over from other donors' samples. Sequences were obtained from tumor-adjacent breast tissue. The rearrangement uses TRBV6-2 or TRBV6-3 and TRBJ2-1; 10 nucleotides match TRBD2. The DNA of the CDR3 is TGTGCCAGCCGGCAATTAGCGGGAGGAAGGCAGTTCTTC. Its protein is CASRQLAGGRQFF.